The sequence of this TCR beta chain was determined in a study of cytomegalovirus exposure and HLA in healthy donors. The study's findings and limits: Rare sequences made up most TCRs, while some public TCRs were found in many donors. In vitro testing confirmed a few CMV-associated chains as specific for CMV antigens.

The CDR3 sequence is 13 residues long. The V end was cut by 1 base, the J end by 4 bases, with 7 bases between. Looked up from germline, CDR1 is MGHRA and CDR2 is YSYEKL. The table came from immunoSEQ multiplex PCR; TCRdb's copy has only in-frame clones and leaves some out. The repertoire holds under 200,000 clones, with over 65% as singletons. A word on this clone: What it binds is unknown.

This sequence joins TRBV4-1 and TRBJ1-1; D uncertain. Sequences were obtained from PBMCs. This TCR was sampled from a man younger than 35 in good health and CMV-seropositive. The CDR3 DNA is TGCGCCAGCAGCCAAGGGGAGGTCACTGAAGCTTTCTTT. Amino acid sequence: CASSQGEVTEAFF.